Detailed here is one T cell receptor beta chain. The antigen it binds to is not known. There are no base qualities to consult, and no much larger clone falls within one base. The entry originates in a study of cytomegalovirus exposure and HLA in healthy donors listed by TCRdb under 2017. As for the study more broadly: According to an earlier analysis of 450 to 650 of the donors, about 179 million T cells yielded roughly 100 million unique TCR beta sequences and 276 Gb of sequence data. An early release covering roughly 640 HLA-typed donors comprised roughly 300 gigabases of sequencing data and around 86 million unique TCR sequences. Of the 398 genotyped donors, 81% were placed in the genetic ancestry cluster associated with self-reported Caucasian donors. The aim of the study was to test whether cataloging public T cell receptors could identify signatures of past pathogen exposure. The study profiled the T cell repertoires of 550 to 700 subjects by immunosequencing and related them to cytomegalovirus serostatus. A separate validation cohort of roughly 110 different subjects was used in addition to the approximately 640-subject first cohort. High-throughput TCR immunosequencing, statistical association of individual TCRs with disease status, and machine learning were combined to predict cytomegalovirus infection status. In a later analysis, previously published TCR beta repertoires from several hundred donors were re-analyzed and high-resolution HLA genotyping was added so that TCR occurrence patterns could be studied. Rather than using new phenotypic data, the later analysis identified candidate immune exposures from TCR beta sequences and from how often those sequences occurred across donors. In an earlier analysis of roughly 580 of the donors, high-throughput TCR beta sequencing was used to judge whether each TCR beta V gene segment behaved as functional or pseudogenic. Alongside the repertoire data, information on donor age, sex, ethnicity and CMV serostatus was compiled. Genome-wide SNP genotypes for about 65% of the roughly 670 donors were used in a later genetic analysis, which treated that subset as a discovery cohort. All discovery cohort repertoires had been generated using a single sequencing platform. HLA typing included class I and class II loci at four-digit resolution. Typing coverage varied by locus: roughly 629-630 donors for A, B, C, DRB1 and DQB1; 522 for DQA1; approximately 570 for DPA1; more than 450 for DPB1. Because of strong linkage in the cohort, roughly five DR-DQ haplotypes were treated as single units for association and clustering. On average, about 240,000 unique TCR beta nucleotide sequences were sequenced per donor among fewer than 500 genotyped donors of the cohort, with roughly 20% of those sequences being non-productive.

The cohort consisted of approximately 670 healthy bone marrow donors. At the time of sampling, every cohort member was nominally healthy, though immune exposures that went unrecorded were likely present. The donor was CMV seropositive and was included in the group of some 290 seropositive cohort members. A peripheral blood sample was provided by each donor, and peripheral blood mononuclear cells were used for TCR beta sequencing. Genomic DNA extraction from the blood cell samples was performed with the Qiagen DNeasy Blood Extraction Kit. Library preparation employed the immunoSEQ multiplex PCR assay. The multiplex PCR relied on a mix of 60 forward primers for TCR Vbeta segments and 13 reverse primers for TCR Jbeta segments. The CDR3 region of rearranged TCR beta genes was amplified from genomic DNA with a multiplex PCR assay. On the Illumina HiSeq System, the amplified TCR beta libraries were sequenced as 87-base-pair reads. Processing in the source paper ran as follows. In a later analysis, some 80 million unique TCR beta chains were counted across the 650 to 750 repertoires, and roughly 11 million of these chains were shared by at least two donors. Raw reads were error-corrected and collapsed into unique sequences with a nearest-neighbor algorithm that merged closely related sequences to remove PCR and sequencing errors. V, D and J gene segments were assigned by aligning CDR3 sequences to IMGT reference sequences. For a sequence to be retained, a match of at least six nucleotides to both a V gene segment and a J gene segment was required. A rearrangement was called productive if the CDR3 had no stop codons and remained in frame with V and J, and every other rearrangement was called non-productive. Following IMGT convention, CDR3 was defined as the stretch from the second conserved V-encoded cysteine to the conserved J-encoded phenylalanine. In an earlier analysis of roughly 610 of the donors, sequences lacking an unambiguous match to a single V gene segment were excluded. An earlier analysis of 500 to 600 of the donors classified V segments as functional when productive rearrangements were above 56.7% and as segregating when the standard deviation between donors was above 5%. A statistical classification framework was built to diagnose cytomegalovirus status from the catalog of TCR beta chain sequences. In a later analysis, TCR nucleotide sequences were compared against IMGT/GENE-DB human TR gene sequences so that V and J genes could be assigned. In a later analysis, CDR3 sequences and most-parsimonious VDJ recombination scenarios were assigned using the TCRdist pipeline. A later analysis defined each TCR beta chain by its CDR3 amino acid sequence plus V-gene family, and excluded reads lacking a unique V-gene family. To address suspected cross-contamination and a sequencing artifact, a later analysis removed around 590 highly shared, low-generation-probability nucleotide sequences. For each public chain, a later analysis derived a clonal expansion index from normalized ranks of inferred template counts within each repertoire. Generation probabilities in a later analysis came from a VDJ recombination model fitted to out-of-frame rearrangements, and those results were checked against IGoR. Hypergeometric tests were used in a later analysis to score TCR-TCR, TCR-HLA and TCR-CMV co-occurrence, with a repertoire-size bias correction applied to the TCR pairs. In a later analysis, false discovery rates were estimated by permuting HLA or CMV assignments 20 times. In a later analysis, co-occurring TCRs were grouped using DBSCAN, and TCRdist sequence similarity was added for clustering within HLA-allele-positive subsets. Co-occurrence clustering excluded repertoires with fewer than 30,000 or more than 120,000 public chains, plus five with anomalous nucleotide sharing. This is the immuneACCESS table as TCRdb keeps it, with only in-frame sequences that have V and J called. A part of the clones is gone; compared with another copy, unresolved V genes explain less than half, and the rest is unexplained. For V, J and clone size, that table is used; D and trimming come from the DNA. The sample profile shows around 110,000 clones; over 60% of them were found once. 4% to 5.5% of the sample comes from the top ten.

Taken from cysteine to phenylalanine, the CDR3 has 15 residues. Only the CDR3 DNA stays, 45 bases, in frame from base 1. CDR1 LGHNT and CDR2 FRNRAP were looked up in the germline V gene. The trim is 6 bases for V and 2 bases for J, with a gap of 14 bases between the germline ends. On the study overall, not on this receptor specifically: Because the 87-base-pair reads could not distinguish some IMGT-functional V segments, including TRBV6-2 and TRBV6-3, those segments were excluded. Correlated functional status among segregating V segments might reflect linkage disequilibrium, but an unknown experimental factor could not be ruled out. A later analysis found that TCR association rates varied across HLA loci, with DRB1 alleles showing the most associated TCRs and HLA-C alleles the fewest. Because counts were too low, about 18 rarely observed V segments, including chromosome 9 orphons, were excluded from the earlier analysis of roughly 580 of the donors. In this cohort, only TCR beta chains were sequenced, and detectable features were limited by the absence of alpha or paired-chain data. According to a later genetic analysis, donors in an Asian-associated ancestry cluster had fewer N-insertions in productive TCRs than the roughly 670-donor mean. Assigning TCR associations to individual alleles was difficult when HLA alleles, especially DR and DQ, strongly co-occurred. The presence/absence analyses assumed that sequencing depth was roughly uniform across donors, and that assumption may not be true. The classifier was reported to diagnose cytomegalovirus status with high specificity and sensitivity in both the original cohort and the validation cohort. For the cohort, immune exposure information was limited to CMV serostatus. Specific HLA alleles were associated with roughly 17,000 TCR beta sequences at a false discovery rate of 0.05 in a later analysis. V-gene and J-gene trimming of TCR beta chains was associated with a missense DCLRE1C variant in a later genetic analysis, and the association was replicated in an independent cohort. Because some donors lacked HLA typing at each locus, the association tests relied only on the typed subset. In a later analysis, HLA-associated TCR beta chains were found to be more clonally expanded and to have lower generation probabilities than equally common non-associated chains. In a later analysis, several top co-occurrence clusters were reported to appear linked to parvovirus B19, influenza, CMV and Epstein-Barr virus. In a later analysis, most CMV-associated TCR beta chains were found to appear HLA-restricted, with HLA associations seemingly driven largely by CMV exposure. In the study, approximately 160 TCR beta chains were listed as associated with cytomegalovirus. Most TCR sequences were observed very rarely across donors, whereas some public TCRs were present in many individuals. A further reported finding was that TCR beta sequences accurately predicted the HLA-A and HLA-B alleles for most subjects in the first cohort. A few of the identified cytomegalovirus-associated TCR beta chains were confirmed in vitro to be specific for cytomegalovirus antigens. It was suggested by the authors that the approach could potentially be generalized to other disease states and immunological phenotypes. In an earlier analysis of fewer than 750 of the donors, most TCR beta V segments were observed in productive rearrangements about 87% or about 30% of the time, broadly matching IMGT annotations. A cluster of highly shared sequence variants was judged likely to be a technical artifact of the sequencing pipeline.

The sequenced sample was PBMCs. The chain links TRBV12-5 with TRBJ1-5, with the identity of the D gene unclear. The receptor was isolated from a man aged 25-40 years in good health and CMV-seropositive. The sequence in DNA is TGTGCTAGTGGGCCCCAGTCAGCGGGCAATCAGCCCCAGCATTTT. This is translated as CASGPQSAGNQPQHF.